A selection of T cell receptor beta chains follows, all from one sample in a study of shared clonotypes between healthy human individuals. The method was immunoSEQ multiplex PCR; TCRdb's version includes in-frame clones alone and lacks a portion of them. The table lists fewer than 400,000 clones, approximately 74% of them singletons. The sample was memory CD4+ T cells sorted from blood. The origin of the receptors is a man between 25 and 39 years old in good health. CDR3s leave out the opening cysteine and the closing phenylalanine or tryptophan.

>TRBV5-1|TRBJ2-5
ASSSQGGSIETQY
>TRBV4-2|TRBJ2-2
ASSQDEAGVYTGELF
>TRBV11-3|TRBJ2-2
ASSFTANTGELF
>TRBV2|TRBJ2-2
ASRGTSGRPLGGELF
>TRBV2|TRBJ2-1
ASTFRTSGRGNEQF
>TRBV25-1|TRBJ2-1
ASSETGLEGGEQF
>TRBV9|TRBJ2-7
ASSVAPAGSYEQY
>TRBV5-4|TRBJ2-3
ASGQGTDTQY
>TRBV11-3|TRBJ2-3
ASIKRGFTDTQY
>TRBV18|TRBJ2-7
ASSPEATSGRTRSYEQY
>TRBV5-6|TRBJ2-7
ASSYDTGTGVSYEQY
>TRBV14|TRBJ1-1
ASSQILNTEAF
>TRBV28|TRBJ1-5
ASSRDLGNQPQH
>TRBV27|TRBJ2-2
ASSSGTRHTGELF
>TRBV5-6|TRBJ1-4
ASRSVSGEKLF
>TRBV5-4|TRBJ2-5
ASSLVGGFMGLQETQY
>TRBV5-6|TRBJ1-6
ASSLSQLNSPLH
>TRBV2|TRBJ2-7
ASSEYYEQY
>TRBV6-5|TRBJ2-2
ASSSTGYTGELF
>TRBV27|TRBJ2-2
ASSSQGVAFTGELF
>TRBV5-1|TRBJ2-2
ASSLNTGELF
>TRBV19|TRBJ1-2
ASSTPGVYGYT
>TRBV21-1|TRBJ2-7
ASSKALFEGTEDPVEQY
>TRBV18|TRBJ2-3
ASSPITDTQY
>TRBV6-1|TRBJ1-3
ASGTGGYTIY
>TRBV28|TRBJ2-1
ASSRHGGAGNEQF
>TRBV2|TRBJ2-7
ASRAGLKNEQY
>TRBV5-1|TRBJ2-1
ASSFLRGGQF
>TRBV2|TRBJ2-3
ASSQNGLSSTDTQY
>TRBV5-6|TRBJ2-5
ASSRKTSGQETQY
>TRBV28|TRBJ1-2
ASNVGSYGYT
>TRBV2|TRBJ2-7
ASRFGLEQY
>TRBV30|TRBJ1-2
AWSRPGGVYGYT
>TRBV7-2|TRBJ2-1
ASSFRVAGLSNEQF
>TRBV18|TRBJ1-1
ASSPPGRQGGTEAF
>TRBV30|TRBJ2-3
AWGRSTDTQY
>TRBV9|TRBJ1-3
ASSDGTLFGNTIY
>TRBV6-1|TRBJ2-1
ASRSSGSVNEQF
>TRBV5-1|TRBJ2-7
ASSFEAAGGVRY
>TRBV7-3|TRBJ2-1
ASSLGPPGRGYNEQF
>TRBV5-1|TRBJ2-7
ASSFLAGEYYEQY
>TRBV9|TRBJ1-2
ASSVSFWGSAGYT
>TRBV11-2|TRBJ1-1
ASSPDREEAF
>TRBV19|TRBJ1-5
ASSTRRTGFNQPQH
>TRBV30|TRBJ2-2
ARRGQSNTGELF
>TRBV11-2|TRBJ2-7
ATQGGRTSGIHEQY
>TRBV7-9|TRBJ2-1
ASSLAGRGYNEQF
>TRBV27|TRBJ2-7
ASSLGTGGNEQY